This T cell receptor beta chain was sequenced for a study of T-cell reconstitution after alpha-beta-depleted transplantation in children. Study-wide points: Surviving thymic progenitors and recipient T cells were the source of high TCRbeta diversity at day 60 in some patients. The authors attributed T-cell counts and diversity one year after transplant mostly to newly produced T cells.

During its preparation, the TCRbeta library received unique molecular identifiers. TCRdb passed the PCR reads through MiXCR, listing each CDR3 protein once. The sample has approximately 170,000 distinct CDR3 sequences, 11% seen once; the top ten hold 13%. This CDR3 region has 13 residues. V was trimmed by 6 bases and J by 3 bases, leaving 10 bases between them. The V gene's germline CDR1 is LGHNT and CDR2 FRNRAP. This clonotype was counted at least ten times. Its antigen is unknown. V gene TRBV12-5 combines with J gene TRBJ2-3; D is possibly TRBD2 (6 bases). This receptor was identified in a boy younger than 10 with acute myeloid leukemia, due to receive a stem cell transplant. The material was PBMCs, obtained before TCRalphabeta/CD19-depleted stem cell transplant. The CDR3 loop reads CASGPGGTDTQYF. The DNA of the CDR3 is TGTGCTAGTGGCCCTGGGGGGACAGATACGCAGTATTTT.